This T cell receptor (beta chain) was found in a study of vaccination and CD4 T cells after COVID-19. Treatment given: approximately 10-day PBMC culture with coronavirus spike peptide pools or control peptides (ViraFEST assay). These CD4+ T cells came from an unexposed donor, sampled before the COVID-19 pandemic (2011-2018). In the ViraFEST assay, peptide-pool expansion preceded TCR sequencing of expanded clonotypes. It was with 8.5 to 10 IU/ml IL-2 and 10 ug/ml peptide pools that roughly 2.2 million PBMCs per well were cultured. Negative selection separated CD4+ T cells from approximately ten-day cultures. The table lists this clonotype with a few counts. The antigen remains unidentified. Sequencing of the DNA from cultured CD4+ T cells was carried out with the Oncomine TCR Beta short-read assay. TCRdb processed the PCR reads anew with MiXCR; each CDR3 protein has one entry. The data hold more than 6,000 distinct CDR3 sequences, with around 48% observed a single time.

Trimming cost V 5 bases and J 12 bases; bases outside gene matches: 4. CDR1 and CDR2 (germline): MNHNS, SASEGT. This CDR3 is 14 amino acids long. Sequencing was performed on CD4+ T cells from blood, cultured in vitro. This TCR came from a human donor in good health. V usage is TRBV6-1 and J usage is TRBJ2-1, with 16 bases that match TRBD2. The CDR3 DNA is TGTGCCAGCAGTACCGGGACTAGCGGGAGGGCGCAGTTCTTC. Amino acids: CASSTGTSGRAQFF.